A selection of T cell receptor beta chains follows, all from one sample in a study of cytotoxic CD8 clonotypes in ibrutinib-treated CLL. Generated by immunoSEQ multiplex PCR, the TCRdb table keeps only in-frame clones and is missing some. The sample shows some 14,000 clones, 70% of them seen only once. The material was PBMCs, obtained before ibrutinib treatment. Source of these receptors: a human donor with chronic lymphocytic leukemia. Both conserved end residues are part of each CDR3. The D gene is left open where the match is weak. Clone size is not always given. Where it is, it says once, few, many or a class for expanded clones.

>few|TRBV10-3|TRBD1|TRBJ1-5
TGTGCCATCAGTGAGTCCTGGGGGACAGGGGGCCTTCAGCCCCAGCATTTT
CAISESWGTGGLQPQHF
>.|TRBV28|.|TRBJ2-1
TGTGCCAGCAGTTTGGGGGGGGGCGCTGAGCAGTTCTTC
CASSLGGGAEQFF
>.|TRBV7-9|.|TRBJ2-7
TGTGCCAGCGGGGGGCTTTACGAGCAGTACTTC
CASGGLYEQYF
>.|TRBV6-5|.|TRBJ1-3
TGTGCCAGCACCCCCGGGGTGGGGTGGGGAAACACCATATATTTT
CASTPGVGWGNTIYF
>few|TRBV7-8|.|TRBJ2-7
TGTGCCAGCAGCTCCTCCCCCTACGAGCAGTACTTC
CASSSSPYEQYF
>few|TRBV28|TRBD1|TRBJ1-4
TGTGCCAGCCTGAGACAGGGGGCGTATGAAAAACTGTTTTTT
CASLRQGAYEKLFF
>.|TRBV10-3|.|TRBJ1-2
TGTGCCATCAGTGTGGCGTCCCGCAACTATGGCTACACCTTC
CAISVASRNYGYTF
>.|TRBV14|TRBD1|TRBJ2-7
TGTGCCAGCAGCCCCAGGGGGTTCTACGAGCAGTACTTC
CASSPRGFYEQYF
>.|TRBV28|TRBD1|TRBJ1-1
TGTGCCAGCAGCGGGGACAGGTCCTACGCTGAAGCTTTCTTT
CASSGDRSYAEAFF
>few|TRBV7-8|.|TRBJ1-5
TGTGCCAGCAGCTTAGGGGGGATGCGAGACCCCAATCAGCCCCAGCATTTT
CASSLGGMRDPNQPQHF
>.|TRBV19|TRBD2|TRBJ2-3
TGTGCCAGTAGGGTCGGGGGGGCCGCAGATACGCAGTATTTT
CASRVGGAADTQYF
>.|TRBV28|.|TRBJ2-7
TGTGCCAGCAGCCAAAACAGGGTGCACTTC
CASSQNRVHF
>.|TRBV7-2|.|TRBJ2-5
TGTGCCAGCAGCAGGGGGTTGAGTTTCTCGGAGACCCAGTACTTC
CASSRGLSFSETQYF
>.|TRBV19|.|TRBJ1-5
TGTGCCAGTCGATCGGGGGGAATCGGACAGCCCCAGCATTTT
CASRSGGIGQPQHF
>few|TRBV28|.|TRBJ1-2
TGTGCCAGCAGCCCCCCCAGGGCCTACTATGGCTACACCTTC
CASSPPRAYYGYTF
>.|TRBV27|.|TRBJ1-5
TGTGCCAGCAGTTTTTCAGGGATGAGCAATCAGCCCCAGCATTTT
CASSFSGMSNQPQHF
>.|TRBV7-9|.|TRBJ2-7
TGTGCCAGCAGCTTAGTAGGGGGAGGGAACGAGCAGTACTTC
CASSLVGGGNEQYF
>.|TRBV6-1|.|TRBJ2-3
TGTGCCAGCAGCATCCCCCGGCATGAGGTGCCGCAGTATTTT
CASSIPRHEVPQYF
>few|TRBV5-6|.|TRBJ2-5
TGTGCCAGCAGCTTGCAGGGGACCCAGTACTTC
CASSLQGTQYF
>.|TRBV18|.|TRBJ1-5
TGTGCCAGCTCACCCGACGGATGGGGAGGTCAGCCCCAGCATTTT
CASSPDGWGGQPQHF
>.|TRBV6-5|.|TRBJ1-1
TGTGCCAGCAGTTATTTCGGGAACACTGAAGCTTTCTTT
CASSYFGNTEAFF
>.|TRBV9|.|TRBJ2-5
TGTGCCAGCAAGGGGCCCGGCCAAGAGACCCAGTACTTC
CASKGPGQETQYF
>.|TRBV29-1|.|TRBJ2-3
TGCAGCGTTCGGGGTCTCTTAGATACGCAGTATTTT
CSVRGLLDTQYF
>.|TRBV5-6|TRBD2|TRBJ2-7
TGTGCCAGCAGCTTGGGGGCACTAGCGGGAGGGTCCTACGAGCAGTACTTC
CASSLGALAGGSYEQYF
>.|TRBV18|.|TRBJ2-3
TGTGCCAGCTCACCACGAAGGTCAGATACGCAGTATTTT
CASSPRRSDTQYF
>.|TRBV12-5|.|TRBJ2-2
TGTGCTAGTGGTTTGGTTGGGCGTGGGGAGCTGTTTTTT
CASGLVGRGELFF
>.|TRBV28|.|TRBJ2-7
TGTGCCGGCCAAGGGGGCTACGAGCAGTACTTC
CAGQGGYEQYF
>.|TRBV19|TRBD1|TRBJ1-5
TGTGCCAGTAGTAGGGAGGGGGCTGGGCAGCCCCAGCATTTT
CASSREGAGQPQHF
>few|TRBV6-6|.|TRBJ1-4
TGTGCCAGCAGATCGCACAGCGAACTCAATGAAAAACTGTTTTTT
CASRSHSELNEKLFF
>.|TRBV2|TRBD2|TRBJ2-7
TGTGCCAGCAGGGACGCTAGCGGGGGGGCCCCTGATGAGCAGTACTTC
CASRDASGGAPDEQYF
>.|TRBV21-1|.|TRBJ2-4
TGTGCCAGCAGCAAGCCCCCCCTTGGAGCCAAAAACATTCAGTACTTC
CASSKPPLGAKNIQYF
>.|TRBV7-2|.|TRBJ2-5
TGTGCCAGCAGCCAGGGGGGGACTAGTGGGGAGACCCAGTACTTC
CASSQGGTSGETQYF
>few|TRBV2|.|TRBJ2-7
TGTGCCAGCACGGGTCAGGCCACAACCTACGAGCAGTACTTC
CASTGQATTYEQYF
>.|TRBV13|.|TRBJ1-2
TGTGCCAGCAGCTTATGGGAGGGTGGCTATGGCTACACCTTC
CASSLWEGGYGYTF
>.|TRBV18|.|TRBJ2-3
TGTGCCAGCTCACCCTCGAGCTGGGATACGCAGTATTTT
CASSPSSWDTQYF
>.|TRBV7-9|.|TRBJ2-3
TGTGCCAGCAGCTTAGTAGCGGCTACTCTCACAGATACGCAGTATTTT
CASSLVAATLTDTQYF
>.|TRBV14|TRBD1|TRBJ2-5
TGTGCCAGCAGCCCCGGACAGGGGGCGGGTGAAGAGACCCAGTACTTC
CASSPGQGAGEETQYF
>few|TRBV28|.|TRBJ2-5
TGTGCCAGCAGCCCCCCAGGCGCGGGAGAGACCCAGTACTTC
CASSPPGAGETQYF
>few|TRBV7-2|TRBD2|TRBJ2-7
TGTGCCAGCAGCCCAACCCTGACTAGCGGGTGGTACGAGCAGTACTTC
CASSPTLTSGWYEQYF
>.|TRBV19|.|TRBJ2-1
TGTGCCAGTAGTAGACCGGCTCGATTTGATTCGAAACTGACCCACAATGAGCAGTTCTTC
CASSRPARFDSKLTHNEQFF
>.|TRBV13|.|TRBJ1-1
TGTGCCAGCAGCCCCAGGGCCACTGAAGCTTTCTTT
CASSPRATEAFF
>.|TRBV30|.|TRBJ2-5
TGTGCCTGGGACGAGGTCCAAGAGACCCAGTACTTC
CAWDEVQETQYF
>.|TRBV11-1|.|TRBJ2-7
TGTGCCAGCAGGCCAGGGCCCTCCTACGAGCAGTACTTC
CASRPGPSYEQYF
>few|TRBV10-3|TRBD1|TRBJ1-4
TGTGCCATCAGTGGGACAGGGGCAACTAATGAAAAACTGTTTTTT
CAISGTGATNEKLFF
>.|TRBV28|.|TRBJ1-1
TGTGCCAGCAGCTCCGGGACAACCGAAGCTTTCTTT
CASSSGTTEAFF
>once|TRBV4-2|TRBD2|TRBJ2-4
TGTGCCAGCAGGACTAGCGGGAGGGCCGAGGGCAAAAACATTCAGTACTTC
CASRTSGRAEGKNIQYF
>.|TRBV10-3|TRBD2|TRBJ2-1
TGTGCCATCAGTGAGTCGACTAGCGGGGGCCCCATTGATGAGCAGTTCTTC
CAISESTSGGPIDEQFF
>.|TRBV7-2|TRBD2|TRBJ2-5
TGTGCCAGCAGCCCACTAGCGGGAGGGGCCCAAGAGACCCAGTACTTC
CASSPLAGGAQETQYF
>few|TRBV19|.|TRBJ2-1
TGTGCCAGCCGGGGACTGGGGGCCAATGAGCAGTTCTTC
CASRGLGANEQFF
>.|TRBV4-2|.|TRBJ1-2
TGTGCCAGCAGCCAAGGTCGAGTGATCTATGGCTACACCTTC
CASSQGRVIYGYTF
>once|TRBV5-1|TRBD2|TRBJ2-1
TGCGCCAGCAGCCCCCGGGGGGGTGGCCATGAGCAGTTCTTC
CASSPRGGGHEQFF
>.|TRBV27|.|TRBJ1-2
TGTGCCAGCAGCCGCCCAGATTACTATGGGGGCTACACCTTC
CASSRPDYYGGYTF
>.|TRBV14|TRBD2|TRBJ2-3
TGTGCCAGCAGCCCCGGCGGGAGCGGAACAGATACGCAGTATTTT
CASSPGGSGTDTQYF
>.|TRBV30|.|TRBJ1-6
TGTGCCTGGAGTAGCTCCTATAATTCACCCCTCCACTTT
CAWSSSYNSPLHF
>.|TRBV7-2|.|TRBJ2-1
TGTGCCAGCGGGGAGGGGGGCTGGCAGCAGTTCTTC
CASGEGGWQQFF
>.|TRBV5-1|TRBD2|TRBJ2-1
TGCGCCAGCAGCTTGACTAGCGGGATCGGTGAGCAGTTCTTC
CASSLTSGIGEQFF
>.|TRBV10-3|.|TRBJ2-7
TGTGCCATCAGTGAGTCGCGGCAGGGCAGGGACGAGCAGTACTTC
CAISESRQGRDEQYF